The present TCR beta chain was sequenced within a study of blood T cell dynamics during melanoma immunotherapy. Findings and limits, study-wide: Disease-control patients' PBMC repertoires became either more clonal or more diverse at W3.

With 0 bases clipped from V and 6 bases from J, the junction kept 13 bases outside the gene matches. Germline V gives CDR1 SGHRS, CDR2 YFSETQ. The length of the CDR3 is 17 residues. Points on this clone: Its antigen is not known.

A fixed DNA input of 350 ng was used per bulk PBMC sample. TCRdb's table, derived via immunoSEQ multiplex PCR, lists solely in-frame clones and lacks some. The sample includes some 11,000 clones, 89% seen only once; the top ten take around 24%. Described time point: week 3, after first cycle of checkpoint inhibitor. Blood was drawn before treatment and at week 3 after checkpoint blockade. Patients had no prior systemic cancer treatment, immunosuppressants or other active cancers. The rearrangement joins TRBV5-1 to TRBJ2-7; the match to TRBD1 covers 9 bases. The starting material was blood, obtained from a patient treated with checkpoint blockade. This TCR was recovered from a human donor with melanoma. This CDR3 is CASSLVPTGTGIGEQYF. The CDR3 DNA reads as TGCGCCAGCAGCTTGGTGCCAACCGGGACAGGGATAGGCGAGCAGTACTTC. The variable domain in full, with the rest retrieved from reference TRBV5-1 and TRBJ2-7, is KAGVTQTPRYLIKTRGQQVTLSCSPISGHRSVSWYQQTPGQGLQFLFEYFSETQRNKGNFPGRFSGRQFSNSRSEMNVSTLELGDSALYLCASSLVPTGTGIGEQYFGPGTRLTVT.